What follows is one T cell receptor beta chain and its context. V was clipped by 3 bases and J by 0 bases, with 11 bases between them. The CDR3 is 16 amino acids. Germline V lookup: CDR1 MGHDK, CDR2 SYGVNS. These data belong to a study of blood T cell repertoires in COVID-19. The wider study: From the United States, Italy and Spain came samples of acute and convalescent COVID-19.

As handled by the study authors: Amplification with reference gene primers provided the estimates of nucleated cell counts. Sequenced by immunoSEQ multiplex PCR; TCRdb stores in-frame clones only, minus some. The DNA gave D and trimming, while V, J and clone size come from that table. In the table there are 150,000 to 190,000 clones, 76% of which are singletons. This TCR derives from an elderly woman with acute or convalescent COVID-19. The gene calls are TRBV25-1 and TRBJ1-4; weak D call: TRBD1 (5 bases). What was sequenced was peripheral blood. CDR3 bases: TGTGCCAGCAGTGATCATACAGGTGCAACTAATGAAAAACTGTTTTTT. Protein product: CASSDHTGATNEKLFF.